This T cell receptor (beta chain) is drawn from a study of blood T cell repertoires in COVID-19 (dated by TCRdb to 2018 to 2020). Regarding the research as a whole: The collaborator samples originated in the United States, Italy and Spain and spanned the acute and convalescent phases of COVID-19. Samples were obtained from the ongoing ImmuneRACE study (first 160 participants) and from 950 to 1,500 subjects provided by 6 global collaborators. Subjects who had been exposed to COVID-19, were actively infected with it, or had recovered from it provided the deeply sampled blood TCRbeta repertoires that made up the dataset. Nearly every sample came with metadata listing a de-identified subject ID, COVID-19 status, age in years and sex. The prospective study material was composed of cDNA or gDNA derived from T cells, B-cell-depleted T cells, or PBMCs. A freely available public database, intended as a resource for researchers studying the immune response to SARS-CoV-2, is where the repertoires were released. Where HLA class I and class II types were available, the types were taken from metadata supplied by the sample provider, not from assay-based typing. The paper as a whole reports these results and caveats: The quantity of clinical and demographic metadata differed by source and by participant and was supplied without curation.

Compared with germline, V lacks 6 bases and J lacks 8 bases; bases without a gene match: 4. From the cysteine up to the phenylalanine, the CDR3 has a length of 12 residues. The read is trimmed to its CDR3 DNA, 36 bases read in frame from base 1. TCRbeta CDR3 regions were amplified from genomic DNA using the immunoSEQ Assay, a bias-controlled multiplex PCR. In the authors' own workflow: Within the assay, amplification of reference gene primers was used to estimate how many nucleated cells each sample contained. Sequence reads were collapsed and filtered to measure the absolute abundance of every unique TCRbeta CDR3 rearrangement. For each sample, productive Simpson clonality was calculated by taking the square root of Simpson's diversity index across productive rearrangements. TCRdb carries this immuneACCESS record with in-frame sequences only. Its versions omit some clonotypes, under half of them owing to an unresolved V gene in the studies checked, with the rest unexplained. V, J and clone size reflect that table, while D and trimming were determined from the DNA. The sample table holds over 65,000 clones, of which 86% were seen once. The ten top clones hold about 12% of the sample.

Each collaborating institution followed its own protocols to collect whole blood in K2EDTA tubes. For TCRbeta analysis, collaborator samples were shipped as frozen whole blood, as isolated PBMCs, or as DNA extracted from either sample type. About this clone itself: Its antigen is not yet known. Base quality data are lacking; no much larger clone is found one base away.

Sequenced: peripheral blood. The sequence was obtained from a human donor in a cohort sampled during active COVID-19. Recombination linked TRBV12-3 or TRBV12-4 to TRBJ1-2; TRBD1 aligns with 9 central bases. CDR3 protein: CASSPGTGGYTF. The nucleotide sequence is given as TGTGCCAGCAGCCCCGGGACAGGGGGCTACACCTTC.